This TCR beta chain was recovered during a study of cytomegalovirus exposure and HLA in healthy donors. Study-level findings and limits: In an earlier analysis, productive rearrangement rates for most beta V segments clustered near 87% or 30%. Among CMV-associated TCR beta chains, most appeared HLA-restricted in a later analysis. For most subjects, TCR beta sequences were reported to predict HLA-A and HLA-B alleles with accuracy.

This CDR3 is 16 amino acids long. J lost 4 bases, V lost 0 bases, and 9 bases had no gene match. Germline loops: CDR1 SGHNT, CDR2 YYREEE (reference sequence). On this clone: Antigen unknown.

PCR employed 60 Vbeta and 13 Jbeta primers. TCRdb keeps only in-frame clones here, not all; method: immunoSEQ multiplex PCR. Of 150,000 to 200,000 clones in the sample, approximately 78% are singletons; the top ten hold 0.95% to 1%. The receptor's source is a girl aged 2 to 9 in good health and CMV-seropositive. V usage is TRBV5-4 and J usage is TRBJ1-1; 7 bases are shared with TRBD1. Input material: PBMCs. This CDR3 is CASSLEARGSRTEAFF. The CDR3 nucleotides are TGTGCCAGCAGCTTGGAGGCCAGGGGGAGCCGCACTGAAGCTTTCTTT.